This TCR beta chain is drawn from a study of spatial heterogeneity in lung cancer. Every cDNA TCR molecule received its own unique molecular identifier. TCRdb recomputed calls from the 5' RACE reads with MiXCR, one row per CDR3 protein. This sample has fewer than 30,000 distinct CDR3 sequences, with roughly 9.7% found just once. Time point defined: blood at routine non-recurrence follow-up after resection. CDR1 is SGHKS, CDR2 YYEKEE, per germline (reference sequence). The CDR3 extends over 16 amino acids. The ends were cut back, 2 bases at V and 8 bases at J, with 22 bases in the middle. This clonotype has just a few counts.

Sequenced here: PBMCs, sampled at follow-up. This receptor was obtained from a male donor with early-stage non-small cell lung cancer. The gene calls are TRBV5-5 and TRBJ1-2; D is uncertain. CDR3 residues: CASSFRRNEFSEGYTF. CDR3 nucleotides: TGTGCCAGCAGCTTTCGGCGTAACGAATTCTCTGAGGGCTACACCTTC.